The 19 T cell receptor beta chains reported below all come from one sample, sequenced in a study of Graves' ophthalmopathy and Graves' hyperthyroidism. The TCR beta CDR3 regions underwent amplification from RNA transcripts. Investigators did first-round RT-PCR with HTBI primers, then second-round multiplex PCR. TCRdb reprocessed the multiplex PCR reads with MiXCR, giving one entry per CDR3 protein. The sample comprises a few hundred thousand distinct CDR3 sequences, 17% of which are singletons, and around 2.4% rests with the top ten. The source material was peripheral blood. The receptors originated from an adult woman with stable Graves' hyperthyroidism.

This clonotype was detected only a few times. CDR3: CADDQQGGDYEQYF. The CDR3 coding sequence is TGTGCAGACGACCAACAGGGAGGAGACTACGAGCAGTACTTC. The chain uses TRBV30 and TRBJ2-7, with D perhaps given as TRBD1 or TRBD2 (6 bases each). The CDR3 is made up of 14 amino acids. Germline V gives CDR1 GTSNPN, CDR2 SVGIG (reference sequence).

Remarks on this clonotype: Just one base apart from a much larger clone, this may be a read error. This rearrangement joins TRBV6-2 or TRBV6-3 to TRBJ2-7; 8 nucleotides align to TRBD1. CDR3 length: 13 amino acids. Looked up from germline, CDR1 is MNHEY and CDR2 is SVGEGT. The CDR3 DNA reads as TGTGCCAGCAGTTTCTCGGACAGGGCCGAGCTGTACTTC. Translating it yields CASSFSDRAELYF.

The chain couples TRBV27 to TRBJ2-7; TRBD1 might be the D (6 bases). The CDR3 is 14 residues long. V lost 4 bases, J lost 3 bases, and 13 bases lay in between. Germline lookup yields CDR1 MNHEY and CDR2 SMNVEV (reference sequence). The CDR3 reads CASSSGHNLYEQYF. In DNA, the CDR3 is TGTGCCAGCAGTTCGGGACACAATCTCTACGAGCAGTACTTC.

This clonotype was seen ten or more times. This rearrangement joins TRBV6-1 to TRBJ2-7; 7 bases fit TRBD1. V shed 5 bases and J 6 bases; nucleotides not matched to a gene: 13. The CDR3 sequence is 15 residues long. Germline V gene sequence: CDR1 MNHNS, CDR2 SASEGT. CDR3: CASSQGSRGFGEQYF. The CDR3 nucleotides are TGTGCCAGCAGTCAAGGCTCCAGGGGGTTCGGCGAGCAGTACTTC.

The sample holds many counts of this clonotype. This chain joins TRBV4-3 and TRBJ2-7, with 10 bases aligning to TRBD2. CDR1 is LGHNA and CDR2 is YSLEER in the germline V gene. With V trimmed by 0 bases and J by 4 bases, 6 bases remained unmatched. The CDR3 has 16 residues. The CDR3 region is CASSQDRTSGPYEQYF. The CDR3, as DNA: TGCGCCAGCAGCCAAGATCGGACTAGCGGCCCATACGAGCAGTACTTC.

This clonotype was seen at least ten times. This sequence joins TRBV13 and TRBJ2-7, with TRBD2 as a possible D gene (5 bases). The ends were cut back, 0 bases at V and 4 bases at J, with 13 bases in the middle. The CDR3 contains 15 residues. CDR1 PRHDT and CDR2 FYEKMQ come from the germline V gene (reference sequence). The CDR3 protein is CASSLGVGADYEQYF. CDR3 sequence (DNA): TGTGCCAGCAGCTTAGGCGTAGGAGCGGATTACGAGCAGTACTTC.

The chain joins TRBV20-1 to TRBJ2-7, with 10 nucleotides matching TRBD2. Germline loops: CDR1 DFQATT, CDR2 SNEGSKA (reference sequence). V was pared by 5 bases and J by 1 base, with 5 bases of the junction left unmatched. CDR3 size: 14 residues. The CDR3 sequence: CSAPKREGSYEQYF. The CDR3 DNA sequence: TGCAGTGCTCCCAAGCGGGAGGGTTCCTACGAGCAGTACTTC.

Comments on this clonotype: A much larger clone is a single base away; this may be a read error. V and J are TRBV25-1 and TRBJ2-7; tentatively, D is TRBD2 (5 bases). The germline V gene encodes CDR1 MGHDK and CDR2 SYGVNS. This CDR3 contains 20 residues. The CDR3 reads CASRRPPRGSFMFGHYEHYF. The CDR3, as DNA: TGTGCCAGCAGACGACCCCCACGGGGATCTTTTATGTTTGGGCACTACGAGCATTACTTC.

There are many counts of this clonotype. This chain connects TRBV27 to TRBJ1-5, with a weak D call TRBD1 (6 bases). The V gene's germline CDR1 is MNHEY and CDR2 SMNVEV (reference sequence). Trimming removed 5 bases from V and 0 bases from J, with 14 bases in between. This CDR3 spans 16 amino acids. The CDR3 region has the DNA TGTGCCAGCAGTCTACCGGGACACACTAGCAATCAGCCCCAGCATTTT. It translates to CASSLPGHTSNQPQHF.

This clonotype appeared many times. The CDR3 DNA reads TGTGCCAGCAGTCTGGAGACTAGCGGGCTCCAAGAGACCCAGTACTTC. It codes for CASSLETSGLQETQYF. The chain joins TRBV28 to TRBJ2-5; TRBD2 aligns across 10 bases. After removal of 5 bases from V and 1 base from J, the junction contained 7 bases not matched to a gene. The CDR3 loop spans 16 amino acids. Per germline, CDR1 MDHEN and CDR2 SYDVKM.

This clonotype showed up many times. The chain is built from TRBV19 and TRBJ2-7; D remains ambiguous. Germline V gene lookup returns CDR1 LNHDA and CDR2 SQIVND (reference sequence). The CDR3 sequence is 12 residues long. The V end was cut by 3 bases, the J end by 5 bases, with 8 bases between. The CDR3: CASSMSRDEQYF. The CDR3 coding sequence is TGTGCCAGTAGTATGTCTCGGGACGAGCAGTACTTC. The variable domain in full, completed from reference TRBV19 and TRBJ2-7, reads DGGITQSPKYLFRKEGQNVTLSCEQNLNHDAMYWYRQDPGQGLRLIYYSQIVNDFQKGDIAEGYSVSREKKESFPLTVTSAQKNPTAFYLCASSMSRDEQYFGPGTRLTVT.

The CDR3 nucleotides are TGTGCCAGCAGCTTGCCGGACTCGGGCCCGGCCTACGAGCAGTACTTC. This gives the protein CASSLPDSGPAYEQYF. J is TRBJ2-7 and V is TRBV11-1; TRBD2 is a possible D gene (5 bases). The V end was cut by 3 bases, the J end by 2 bases, with 17 bases between. The CDR3 runs to 16 residues. Germline CDR1 and CDR2: SGHAT and FQDESV (reference sequence). Combining the CDR3 with reference TRBV11-1 and TRBJ2-7 gives the whole variable domain EAEVAQSPRYKITEKSQAVAFWCDPISGHATLYWYRQILGQGPELLVQFQDESVVDDSQLPKDRFSAERLKGVDSTLKIQPAELGDSAMYLCASSLPDSGPAYEQYFGPGTRLTVT.

This chain links TRBV12-3 or TRBV12-4 with TRBJ1-3, with D unresolved. V was shortened by 6 bases and J by 1 base, with 10 bases between the two germline ends. The CDR3 is made up of 14 amino acids. The CDR3 DNA reads as TGTGCCAGCAGCCAGACTGAATCTGGAAACACCATATATTTT. This codes for CASSQTESGNTIYF.

This clonotype was detected ten times or more. CDR3 protein: CASSQRGVEAFF. CDR3 DNA: TGTGCCAGCAGTCAACGGGGAGTCGAAGCTTTCTTT. This chain uses TRBV28 with TRBJ1-1, with D hard to call. Trimming took off 5 bases at V and 8 bases at J, with 12 bases between the two ends. This CDR3 spans 12 amino acids. Germline V CDR1 and CDR2: MDHEN, SYDVKM.

This clonotype was counted many times. The chain links TRBV6-1 to TRBJ2-7; maybe TRBD1 (5 bases). The germline gives CDR1 MNHNS, CDR2 SASEGT. Trimming stripped 3 bases from V and 3 bases from J, with 6 bases between. The CDR3 is made up of 12 amino acids. The CDR3 is CASSDDSYEQYF. In DNA form, the CDR3 reads TGTGCCAGCAGTGACGACAGCTACGAGCAGTACTTC.

This clonotype was counted ten times or more. This sequence joins TRBV11-1 and TRBJ2-5; 9 bases match TRBD2. This CDR3 comprises 17 residues. Per the germline V gene, CDR1 is SGHAT and CDR2 is FQDESV (reference sequence). Trimming at V came to 0 bases and at J to 1 base, leaving 6 bases not matched to a gene. The chain's CDR3 is CASSLAGGGAPQETQYF. CDR3 in DNA: TGTGCCAGCAGCTTAGCCGGCGGGGGGGCTCCCCAAGAGACCCAGTACTTC. The full variable domain, with the rest looked up from reference TRBV11-1 and TRBJ2-5, is EAEVAQSPRYKITEKSQAVAFWCDPISGHATLYWYRQILGQGPELLVQFQDESVVDDSQLPKDRFSAERLKGVDSTLKIQPAELGDSAMYLCASSLAGGGAPQETQYFGPGTRLLVL.

Ten or more counts support this clonotype. V usage is TRBV10-3 and J usage is TRBJ2-7; TRBD2 agrees at 9 bases. The CDR3 covers 14 residues. Trimming removed 6 bases from V and 1 base from J; junction bases left unmatched: 4. CDR1 and CDR2 (germline): ENHRY, SYGVKD. The CDR3 reads CAIRPAGGSYEQYF. CDR3 sequence (DNA): TGTGCCATCAGACCCGCGGGGGGGTCCTACGAGCAGTACTTC.

This clonotype was found many times. The chain couples TRBV30 to TRBJ1-1; D uncertain. Looked up from germline, CDR1 is GTSNPN and CDR2 is SVGIG (reference sequence). V lost 0 bases, J lost 0 bases, and 11 bases lay in between. This CDR3 is built from 15 residues. The CDR3 coding sequence is TGTGCCTGGAGTGTACCCGGGCAGTTGAACACTGAAGCTTTCTTT. This encodes CAWSVPGQLNTEAFF.

The count of this clonotype is one. The gene calls are TRBV6-1 and TRBJ2-1; 11 bases are a match to TRBD2. There are 17 residues in the CDR3. Germline V gene lookup returns CDR1 MNHNS and CDR2 SASEGT. After removal of 6 bases from V and 3 bases from J, the junction contained 10 bases not matched to a gene. CDR3 region: CASRDYPGTSGYNEQFF. The CDR3 nucleotides read TGTGCCAGCAGAGACTACCCCGGGACTAGCGGCTACAATGAGCAGTTCTTC.